This T cell receptor beta chain was observed in a study of blood T cell repertoires in COVID-19. Sequencing used immunoSEQ multiplex PCR; TCRdb keeps in-frame clones, though not all of them. Of some 140,000 clones in the sample, around 84% are singletons; the top ten hold approximately 2.4%. Germline CDR1 reads SGHVS; CDR2 reads FQNEAQ. The length of the CDR3 is 16 residues. The ends were cut back, 5 bases at V and 2 bases at J, with 18 bases in the middle. Everyone who took part was roughly 18 to 89 years old, and they came from about two dozen US areas. Each participant's cohort was designated according to participant-reported clinical history.

Sequencing was carried out using PBMCs or T cells enriched from blood (not recorded which). This chain connects TRBV7-8 to TRBJ1-2; possibly TRBD1 for D (5 bases). The TCR was taken from a man aged 35-49 years with acute COVID-19. This CDR3 is CASSQIAGMGNYGYTF. CDR3 nucleotide sequence: TGTGCCAGCAGCCAGATCGCAGGGATGGGAAACTATGGCTACACCTTC.